The 15 T cell receptor beta chains given below trace back to one sample, sequenced in a study of Graves' ophthalmopathy and Graves' hyperthyroidism. Amplification of the TCR beta CDR3 regions used RNA transcripts (as template). The authors performed first-round RT-PCR with HTBI primers and then a second-round multiplex PCR. TCRdb fed the multiplex PCR reads into MiXCR, producing one record per CDR3 protein. Altogether 340,000 or so distinct CDR3 sequences are present, roughly a sixth being singletons, with the ten largest covering 9% to 15%. The source material was peripheral blood. The receptors stem from an adult man with Graves' ophthalmopathy.

This clonotype was seen ten or more times. This chain links TRBV15 with TRBJ2-7, with 16 bases fitting TRBD2. The V gene end was trimmed by 0 bases and the J gene end by 6 bases; junction bases not matched to a gene: 5. The germline V gene encodes CDR1 LNHNV and CDR2 YYDKDF (reference sequence). This CDR3 spans 17 amino acids. This chain's CDR3 is CATSRDKGLAGGGEQYF. The CDR3 DNA follows: TGTGCCACCAGCAGAGACAAGGGACTAGCGGGAGGGGGCGAGCAGTACTTC.

This clonotype has ten or more counts. The V gene is TRBV28, the J gene TRBJ1-5; 10 nucleotides match TRBD1. Trimming at V came to 6 bases and at J to 6 bases, leaving 5 bases not matched to a gene. The germline V gene has CDR1 MDHEN and CDR2 SYDVKM. CDR3 size: 14 residues. CDR3 loop: CASRRGTGVQPQHF. The CDR3 DNA follows: TGTGCCAGCAGGCGCGGGACAGGGGTTCAGCCCCAGCATTTT.

This clonotype was detected many times. This chain uses TRBV20-1 with TRBJ2-7, with TRBD1 identical over 9 bases. The J segment lost 4 bases and the V segment lost 2 bases, leaving 6 bases of the junction unmatched. Germline CDR1 reads DFQATT; CDR2 reads SNEGSKA (reference sequence). The CDR3 runs 14 residues. CDR3 region: CSARRPDRGYEQYF. CDR3 nucleotide sequence: TGCAGTGCTAGACGTCCGGACAGGGGATACGAGCAGTACTTC.

This clonotype has a count of ten or more. This rearrangement joins TRBV12-3 or TRBV12-4 to TRBJ1-2, with D unclear. CDR3 size: 15 residues. The germline V and J ends were trimmed by 1 base and 2 bases, with 11 bases remaining between them. The CDR3 DNA sequence: TGTGCCAGCAGTTTAGGCGGAGTTCGGAACTATGGCTACACCTTC. Translated, it gives CASSLGGVRNYGYTF.

Many counts were recorded for this clonotype. The rearrangement links TRBV6-5 to TRBJ1-5; 9 bases are a match to TRBD1. The CDR3 has 16 residues. CDR1 is MNHEY and CDR2 is SVGAGI in the germline V gene. V trimming: 6 bases; J trimming: 2 bases; junction bases outside the gene matches: 8. The CDR3 loop reads CASRDSGQGGNQPQHF. CDR3 nucleotide sequence: TGTGCCAGCAGGGACTCGGGACAGGGCGGCAATCAGCCCCAGCATTTT.

In nucleotides, the CDR3 is TGTGCCAGCAGTTTAGCGGGGGGGCTCTACAATGAGCAGTTCTTC. The encoded protein is CASSLAGGLYNEQFF. V usage is TRBV6-5 and J usage is TRBJ2-1; 11 bases map to TRBD2. V was clipped by 4 bases and J by 3 bases; unmatched bases: 2. The CDR3 covers 15 residues. CDR1 and CDR2 from the germline V gene are MNHEY and SVGAGI.

The table lists this clonotype with many counts. The chain links TRBV6-2 or TRBV6-3 to TRBJ1-2; D unresolved. Trimming stripped 4 bases from V and 4 bases from J, with 16 bases between. This CDR3 comprises 15 residues. CDR1 is MNHEY, CDR2 SVGEGT, per germline. The CDR3: CASSSPGRAIYGYTF. The CDR3 nucleotides are TGTGCCAGCAGTTCACCAGGCAGAGCTATCTATGGCTACACCTTC.

In this sample, this clonotype turned up many times. The V and J genes are TRBV7-9 and TRBJ2-7, with a possible D match to TRBD1 (6 bases). V was pared by 4 bases and J by 5 bases, with 18 bases between. CDR1 SEHNR and CDR2 FQNEAQ come from the germline V gene (reference sequence). The CDR3 contains 15 residues. The CDR3 region is CASSSPGHPAHEQYF. CDR3 sequence (DNA): TGTGCCAGCAGCTCTCCGGGACACCCAGCTCACGAGCAGTACTTC.

At least ten counts were recorded for this clonotype. The V and J genes are TRBV4-2 and TRBJ1-2; D call uncertain. Germline assignment: CDR1 LGHNA and CDR2 YNFKEQ. The CDR3 consists of 15 residues. Trimming left V 0 bases short and J 8 bases short, with 16 bases between. This chain's CDR3 is CASSQDTYSTGGYTF. The CDR3 coding sequence is TGTGCCAGCAGCCAAGATACATACTCGACTGGGGGCTACACCTTC.

This clonotype occurred many times. V usage is TRBV7-2 and J usage is TRBJ2-5, with a possible D match to TRBD2 (5 bases). CDR1 and CDR2 from the germline V gene are SGHTA and FQGNSA. V shed 5 bases and J shed 5 bases, with 15 bases lying between them. This CDR3 has 14 residues. The CDR3 is CASSPDWLQETQYF. The DNA for the CDR3 is TGTGCCAGCAGCCCGGACTGGTTACAGGAGACCCAGTACTTC.

This clonotype was observed at least ten times. The chain links TRBV9 to TRBJ1-3; 8 bases agree with TRBD1. J gave up 1 base and V 3 bases, and 12 bases lay outside the gene matches. Per the germline V gene, CDR1 is SGDLS and CDR2 is YYNGEE. CDR3 length: 18 residues. CDR3 amino acids: CASSDSIFQGASGNTIYF. The CDR3 nucleotides read TGTGCCAGCAGCGACTCAATCTTCCAGGGGGCGTCTGGAAACACCATATATTTT.

This clonotype was seen many times. The V call is TRBV7-9, the J call TRBJ2-5; 7 positions agree with TRBD1. The CDR3 has 14 residues. Germline lookup yields CDR1 SEHNR and CDR2 FQNEAQ (reference sequence). Germline trimming cut 1 base from V and 4 bases from J; bases unmatched to any gene: 3. This CDR3 reads CASSLEQGRETQYF. CDR3 in DNA: TGTGCCAGCAGCTTAGAACAGGGGCGAGAGACCCAGTACTTC.

This clonotype was found many times. This sequence joins TRBV30 and TRBJ1-1, with D unresolved. This CDR3 has 12 residues. V was trimmed by 1 base and J by 3 bases, leaving 6 bases between them. Germline lookup yields CDR1 GTSNPN and CDR2 SVGIG (reference sequence). The DNA of the CDR3 is TGTGCCTGGAGTGGACCTCACACTGAAGCTTTCTTT. Its protein product is CAWSGPHTEAFF.

The chain recombines TRBV11-2 with TRBJ2-2; TRBD1 agrees at 10 bases. The CDR3 contains 15 residues. Germline V gene data show CDR1 as SGHAT and CDR2 as FQNNGV. V shed 5 bases and J 4 bases; nucleotides not matched to a gene: 4. CDR3: CASSQGQGGTGELFF. In DNA, the CDR3 is TGTGCCAGCAGCCAAGGACAGGGGGGCACCGGGGAGCTGTTTTTT.

This clonotype has at least ten counts. The chain couples TRBV20-1 to TRBJ1-5; 8 bases are a match to TRBD1. From germline, CDR1 is DFQATT and CDR2 SNEGSKA (reference sequence). The CDR3 has 13 amino acids. V lost 5 bases to trimming and J lost 5 bases; unmatched junction nucleotides: 5. The DNA for the CDR3 is TGCAGTGCTCAGACAGGGGATGATCAGCCCCAGCATTTT. Protein product: CSAQTGDDQPQHF.